This T cell receptor beta chain was documented in a study of blood T cell repertoires in COVID-19. Overall study: PBMCs, B-cell-depleted T cells, or T cells were the source of the cDNA or gDNA that made up the material.

The CDR3 length is 14 residues. Germline CDR1 is GTSNPN and CDR2 is SVGIG (reference sequence). The ends lost 4 bases at V and 6 bases at J; junction bases unmatched: 7. This clone was seen only once. Per the authors' pipeline: Amplifying reference gene primers gave estimates of nucleated cell counts. Repertoires were generated with immunoSEQ multiplex PCR, while TCRdb's copy carries only in-frame clones and drops some. D and trimming come from the DNA, and the V and J calls and clone size come from that table. The sample contains roughly 240,000 clones, 83% of which appear only once. Living in 20 to 30 US areas, the participants were between roughly 18 and 89 years of age. The study assigned cohorts using participant-reported clinical history.

Sequenced input: PBMCs or T cells enriched from blood (not recorded which). The TCR comes from a woman aged 40 to 50 who had been exposed to COVID-19. J is TRBJ2-1 and V is TRBV30, with 9 bases matching TRBD1. The CDR3 DNA follows: TGTGCCTGGACCGGGACAGGGCTTCTCAATGAGCAGTTCTTC. Its translation: CAWTGTGLLNEQFF. Together with reference TRBV30 and TRBJ2-1, the CDR3 gives the full variable domain: SQTIHQWPATLVQPVGSPLSLECTVEGTSNPNLYWYRQAAGRGLQLLFYSVGIGQISSEVPQNLSASRPQDRQFILSSKKLLLSDSGFYLCAWTGTGLLNEQFFGPGTRLTVL.